A single sample gave rise to the 29 T cell receptor beta chains below, sequenced in a study of graft-versus-host responses after intestinal transplantation listed by TCRdb under 2021. The method behind the library was the immunoSEQ multiplex PCR assay. TCRdb mirrors the immuneACCESS table, restricted to in-frame sequences. Some clones are absent from its copies; in checked studies, under half trace to an unresolved V gene, and the reason for the others is unknown. This sample lists 98,000 or so clones; about 83% were detected once. The top ten constitute roughly 1.4% of the sample. The sample was PBMCs, taken 255 days after intestinal transplant. The receptors here all came from a human patient who received an intestinal transplant, so some T cells may come from the graft donor.

This clone was recorded only once. The rearrangement joins TRBV28 to TRBJ1-5, with D possibly matching TRBD1 (5 bases). The germline V gene has CDR1 MDHEN and CDR2 SYDVKM. V lost 6 bases to trimming and J lost 4 bases, with 13 bases between them. The CDR3 covers 14 residues. The CDR3 bases are TGTGCCAGCAGGGGGGAGCTCTATAATCAGCCCCAGCATTTT. It specifies CASRGELYNQPQHF.

This chain uses TRBV5-1 with TRBJ2-2; 7 bases agree with TRBD1. The V gene end was trimmed by 0 bases and the J gene end by 1 base; junction bases not matched to a gene: 0. CDR1 is SGHRS, CDR2 YFSETQ, per germline. There are 15 residues in the CDR3. The CDR3 here is CASSLGQGNTGELFF. DNA of the CDR3: TGCGCCAGCAGCTTGGGACAGGGGAACACCGGGGAGCTGTTTTTT.

The chain has TRBV13 and TRBJ1-5, with D maybe TRBD1 (5 bases). The germline CDR1 and CDR2 sequences are PRHDT and FYEKMQ (reference sequence). This CDR3 comprises 14 residues. V lost 0 bases to trimming and J lost 4 bases, with 7 bases between them. CDR3 in DNA: TGTGCCAGCAGCTTAGGGGGGCTTAATCAGCCCCAGCATTTT. Amino acids: CASSLGGLNQPQHF.

This sequence joins TRBV29-1 and TRBJ1-1; no clear D gene. The CDR3 spans 13 residues. Germline values: CDR1 SQVTM, CDR2 ANQGSEA. Trimming cost V 4 bases and J 3 bases, with 12 bases left between them. This CDR3 reads CSVVYGVYTEAFF. In nucleotides, the CDR3 is TGCAGCGTTGTCTATGGTGTTTACACTGAAGCTTTCTTT. Supplemented by reference TRBV29-1 and TRBJ1-1, the full variable domain reads SAVISQKPSRDICQRGTSLTIQCQVDSQVTMMFWYRQQPGQSLTLIATANQGSEATYESGFVIDKFPISRPNLTFSTLTVSNMSPEDSSIYLCSVVYGVYTEAFFGQGTRLTVV.

The CDR3 is CASGPGQGNEKLFF. The CDR3 DNA follows: TGTGCCAGCGGACCGGGACAGGGTAATGAAAAACTGTTTTTT. The chain links TRBV27 to TRBJ1-4; 9 bases are shared with TRBD1. Trimming took 8 bases from V and 4 from J; bases not matched to a gene: 5. The CDR3 runs to 14 residues. Germline assignment: CDR1 MNHEY and CDR2 SMNVEV (reference sequence). Full variable domain (rest looked up from reference TRBV27 and TRBJ1-4): EAQVTQNPRYLITVTGKKLTVTCSQNMNHEYMSWYRQDPGLGLRQIYYSMNVEVTDKGDVPEGYKVSRKEKRNFPLILESPSPNQTSLYFCASGPGQGNEKLFFGSGTQLSVL.

This chain links TRBV9 with TRBJ1-2; 8 bases align to TRBD1. Germline CDR1 and CDR2: SGDLS and YYNGEE. There are 15 residues in the CDR3. The junction had 10 bases not matched to a gene; V was cut back by 3 bases and J by 6 bases. CDR3 residues: CASSATDRGINGYTF. CDR3 coding DNA: TGTGCCAGCAGCGCTACAGACAGGGGTATAAATGGCTACACCTTC.

The table lists this clone with a count of one. The V gene is TRBV6-5, the J gene TRBJ2-3; 9 bases map to TRBD1. The ends lost 5 bases at V and 6 bases at J; junction bases unmatched: 6. This CDR3 comprises 14 residues. Germline V gene data show CDR1 as MNHEY and CDR2 as SVGAGI. The DNA of the CDR3 is TGTGCCAGCAGTCGGACAGGGGTTTGGGATACGCAGTATTTT. Residues: CASSRTGVWDTQYF.

The chain is built from TRBV5-1 and TRBJ2-1, with D possibly matching TRBD1 (6 bases). V gave up 0 bases and J gave up 6 bases, with 13 bases separating them. The CDR3 totals 15 residues. Germline V CDR1 and CDR2: SGHRS, YFSETQ. The CDR3 sequence: CASSLAGVSVNEQFF. For the CDR3, the DNA is TGCGCCAGCAGCTTGGCAGGGGTAAGCGTCAATGAGCAGTTCTTC.

About this clone: One junction end does not reproduce the germline sequence, and a read error may be involved. This sequence joins TRBV6-5 and TRBJ1-3, with D possibly matching TRBD1 (6 bases). The CDR3 consists of 15 residues. Germline V CDR1 and CDR2: MNHEY, SVGAGI. The CDR3 protein is CVSSSIQGYGNTIYF. CDR3 coding DNA: TGTGTCAGCAGTTCCATCCAGGGGTACGGAAACACCATATATTTT.

Worth noting for this clone: The junction differs from germline at one of its ends, possibly a read error. Other DNA sequences in the sample encode the same CDR3. This sequence joins TRBV29-1 and TRBJ1-2, with 8 nucleotides matching TRBD1. The CDR3 covers 16 residues. Per the germline V gene, CDR1 is SQVTM and CDR2 is ANQGSEA. The CDR3, as DNA: TGCAGCGTCGAAGGGCGGGCAGGGGGCCTCGTCTATGGCTACACCTTC. Its translation: CSVEGRAGGLVYGYTF. The full variable domain, rest sourced from reference TRBV29-1 and TRBJ1-2, is SAVISQKPSRDICQRGTSLTIQCQVDSQVTMMFWYRQQPGQSLTLIATANQGSEATYESGFVIDKFPISRPNLTFSTLTVSNMSPEDSSIYLCSVEGRAGGLVYGYTFGSGTRLTVV.

The chain employs TRBV4-1 and TRBJ1-1; D is ambiguous. Trimming took off 0 bases at V and 6 bases at J, with 17 bases between the two ends. The germline gives CDR1 MGHRA, CDR2 YSYEKL. CDR3 length: 16 amino acids. The CDR3 region is CASSQDLGRGNAEAFF. As DNA, the CDR3 is TGCGCCAGCAGCCAAGATTTGGGCCGGGGAAATGCTGAAGCTTTCTTT.

This chain uses TRBV5-1 with TRBJ1-5; no reliable D call. Trimming took off 0 bases at V and 4 bases at J, with 8 bases between the two ends. Germline CDR1 is SGHRS and CDR2 is YFSETQ. The CDR3 is made up of 14 amino acids. The CDR3 region is CASSLDRENQPQHF. DNA of the CDR3: TGCGCCAGCAGCTTGGACCGTGAAAATCAGCCCCAGCATTTT.

CDR3 in DNA: TGTGCCAGCAGCTTATCTAGCGGGAGTACGGATACGCAGTATTTT. This sequence encodes CASSLSSGSTDTQYF. The chain joins TRBV7-3 to TRBJ2-3; 10 positions agree with TRBD2. The CDR3 totals 15 residues. The germline gives CDR1 SGHTA, CDR2 FQGTGA. V trimming: 2 bases; J trimming: 6 bases; junction bases outside the gene matches: 5.

Note on this clone: Other nucleotide sequences from this sample produce the same CDR3. The genes are TRBV28 and TRBJ1-1; D possibly corresponds to TRBD1 (5 bases). V shed 3 bases and J shed 1 base, with 9 bases lying between them. The CDR3 has 14 residues. Germline lookup yields CDR1 MDHEN and CDR2 SYDVKM. Here the CDR3 reads CASSFLGGNTEAFF. The CDR3 nucleotides are TGTGCCAGCAGTTTTTTGGGGGGGAACACTGAAGCTTTCTTT.

The sample holds one count of this clone. The chain joins TRBV23-1 to TRBJ2-7; D perhaps matches TRBD2 (5 bases). TRBV23-1 is designated an ORF whose function remains uncertain. The CDR3 extends over 15 amino acids. V gave up 3 bases and J gave up 1 base, with 13 bases separating them. Written as DNA, the CDR3 is TGCGCCAGCAGTCACCGCTGGGAGACTTCCTACGAGCAGTACTTC. Translated, it gives CASSHRWETSYEQYF.

This sequence joins TRBV6-4 and TRBJ2-1; D possibly corresponds to TRBD2 (6 bases). The V gene lost 3 bases and the J gene lost 7 bases, with 16 bases spanning the gap. The CDR3 loop spans 15 amino acids. CDR1 is MRHNA, CDR2 SNTAGT, per germline. CDR3 loop: CASSDGAGGVNEQFF. Here the CDR3 DNA reads TGTGCCAGCAGTGATGGCGCTGGCGGGGTAAATGAGCAGTTCTTC.

The J gene is TRBJ2-7, the V gene TRBV18; D not resolved. Between the trimmed V and J ends, which lost 0 bases and 3 bases, there was a span of 9 bases. The V gene's germline CDR1 is KGHSH and CDR2 LQKENI. This CDR3 has 14 amino acids. The CDR3 sequence is CASSPPGRDYEQYF. Here the CDR3 DNA reads TGTGCCAGCTCACCACCAGGGCGAGACTACGAGCAGTACTTC.

The V and J genes are TRBV5-1 and TRBJ1-3; no clear D gene. This CDR3 is 15 amino acids long. Trimming left V 0 bases short and J 0 bases short, with 7 bases between. The germline CDR1 and CDR2 sequences are SGHRS and YFSETQ. The CDR3 sequence: CASSLAGISGNTIYF. The CDR3 DNA is TGCGCCAGCAGCTTGGCCGGGATCTCTGGAAACACCATATATTTT.

J is TRBJ2-2 and V is TRBV6-5, with D hard to call. This CDR3 comprises 16 residues. V gave up 2 bases and J gave up 0 bases, with 10 bases separating them. Germline-derived CDR1 and CDR2 are MNHEY and SVGAGI. The CDR3 region is CASSYNGVPNTGELFF. In DNA form, the CDR3 reads TGTGCCAGCAGTTACAATGGGGTTCCGAACACCGGGGAGCTGTTTTTT.

The CDR3 DNA is TGTGCCAGCAGCTTGACTAGCGGGAGGCCAACTAATGAGCAGTTCTTC. It encodes CASSLTSGRPTNEQFF. The V call is TRBV7-9, the J call TRBJ2-1; 13 bases are shared with TRBD2. Germline V gene lookup returns CDR1 SEHNR and CDR2 FQNEAQ (reference sequence). The CDR3 is made up of 16 amino acids. V gave up 3 bases and J gave up 7 bases; unmatched junction bases: 6.

The chain links TRBV5-1 to TRBJ1-2; perhaps TRBD1 as D (5 bases). In germline, CDR1 is SGHRS, CDR2 YFSETQ. Trimming pared 0 bases from V and 8 bases from J, leaving 14 bases between. The CDR3 has 14 amino acids. The chain's CDR3 is CASSLVGGAGGYTF. CDR3 DNA: TGCGCCAGCAGCTTGGTTGGCGGGGCGGGAGGCTACACCTTC.

The V and J genes are TRBV7-2 and TRBJ2-7, with TRBD2 matching over 11 bases. This CDR3 has 16 amino acids. V lost 5 bases and J lost 2; bases outside the gene matches: 8. CDR1 SGHTA and CDR2 FQGNSA come from the germline V gene. CDR3 protein: CASSNMLAGGPYEQYV. Here the CDR3 DNA reads TGTGCCAGCAGCAATATGCTAGCGGGGGGCCCCTACGAGCAGTACGTC.

A few counts support this clone. The chain combines TRBV10-1 with TRBJ2-7; tentative D call: TRBD2 (6 bases). The V gene's germline CDR1 is WNHNN and CDR2 SYGVQD (reference sequence). Trimming removed 4 bases from V and 4 bases from J, with 14 bases in between. The CDR3 has 14 residues. The CDR3 DNA reads TGCGCCAGCAGTGTGGAGGGGAAACAATACGAGCAGTACGTC. Its protein product is CASSVEGKQYEQYV.

The chain joins TRBV27 to TRBJ1-2; unclear D gene. Looked up from germline, CDR1 is MNHEY and CDR2 is SMNVEV (reference sequence). The CDR3 is 17 residues long. V was shortened by 5 bases and J by 1 base, with 20 bases between the two germline ends. DNA of the CDR3: TGTGCCAGCAGTCCTATAGGAGGGAACAGCATTAACTATGGCTACACCTTC. Encoded protein: CASSPIGGNSINYGYTF.

The rearrangement uses TRBV6-1 and TRBJ1-4, with a possible D match to TRBD1 (6 bases). The ends were cut back, 10 bases at V and 5 bases at J, with 17 bases in the middle. The CDR3 has 14 amino acids. Looked up from germline, CDR1 is MNHNS and CDR2 is SASEGT. The CDR3 coding sequence is TGTGCCAACCCAAGGGGGAGATCGAATGAAAAACTGTTTTTT. Translation gives CANPRGRSNEKLFF.

The chain couples TRBV28 to TRBJ2-3; D uncertain. The V gene's germline CDR1 is MDHEN and CDR2 SYDVKM. V lost 2 bases to trimming and J lost 6 bases, with 12 bases between them. The CDR3 length is 14 residues. The CDR3 sequence: CASSLAGDPDTQYF. DNA for the CDR3: TGTGCCAGCAGTTTAGCCGGAGATCCGGATACGCAGTATTTT.

The chain recombines TRBV7-9 with TRBJ1-6; maybe TRBD1 (6 bases). The CDR3 runs 15 residues. In germline, CDR1 is SEHNR, CDR2 FQNEAQ (reference sequence). Trimming removed 2 bases from V and 6 bases from J, with 11 bases in between. The CDR3 bases are TGTGCCAGCAGCTTATTGGACAGCGCTAATTCACCCCTCCACTTT. Its translation is CASSLLDSANSPLHF.

The count of this clone is one. V usage is TRBV4-1 and J usage is TRBJ2-7, with D perhaps TRBD1 or TRBD2 (6 bases each). The CDR3 sequence is 18 residues long. Per the germline V gene, CDR1 is MGHRA and CDR2 is YSYEKL. With 1 base removed from V and 3 bases from J, the gap between germline ends came to 22 bases. The CDR3 DNA reads TGCGCCAGCAGCCAAGGGGTGCGGGACACCTCTTTAGACTACGAGCAGTACTTC. Translated, it gives CASSQGVRDTSLDYEQYF.

This chain joins TRBV4-1 and TRBJ1-2; no clear D gene. The CDR3 extends over 14 amino acids. Trimming stripped 3 bases from V and 7 bases from J, with 15 bases between. CDR1 is MGHRA, CDR2 YSYEKL, per germline. CDR3 loop: CASSHGGGEVGYTF. The CDR3, as DNA: TGCGCCAGCAGCCACGGAGGCGGGGAAGTTGGCTACACCTTC.